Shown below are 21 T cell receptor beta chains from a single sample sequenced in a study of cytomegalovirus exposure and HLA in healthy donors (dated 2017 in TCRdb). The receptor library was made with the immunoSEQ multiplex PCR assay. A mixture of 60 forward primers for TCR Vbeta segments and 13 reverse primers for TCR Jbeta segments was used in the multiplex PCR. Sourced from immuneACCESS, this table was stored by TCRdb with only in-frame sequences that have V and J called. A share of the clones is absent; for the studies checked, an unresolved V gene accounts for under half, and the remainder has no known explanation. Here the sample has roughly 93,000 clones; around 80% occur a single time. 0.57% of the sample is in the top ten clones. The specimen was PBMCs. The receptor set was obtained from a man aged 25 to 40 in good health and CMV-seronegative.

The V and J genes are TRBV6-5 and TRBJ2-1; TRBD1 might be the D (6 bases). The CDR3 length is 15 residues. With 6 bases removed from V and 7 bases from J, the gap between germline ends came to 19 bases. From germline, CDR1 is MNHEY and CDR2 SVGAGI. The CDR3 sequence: CASSRIGPGENEQFF. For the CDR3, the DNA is TGTGCCAGCAGCCGGATCGGGCCAGGGGAGAATGAGCAGTTCTTC.

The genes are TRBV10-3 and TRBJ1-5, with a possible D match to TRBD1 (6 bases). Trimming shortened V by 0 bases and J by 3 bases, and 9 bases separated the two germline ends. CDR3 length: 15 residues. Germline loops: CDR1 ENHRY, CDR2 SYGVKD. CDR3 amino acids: CAISESRQANQPQHF. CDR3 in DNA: TGTGCCATCAGTGAGTCCCGACAGGCCAATCAGCCCCAGCATTTT.

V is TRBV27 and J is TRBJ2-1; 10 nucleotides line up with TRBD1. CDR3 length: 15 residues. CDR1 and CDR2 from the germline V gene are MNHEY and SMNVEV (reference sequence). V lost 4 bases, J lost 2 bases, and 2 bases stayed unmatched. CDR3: CASSSGTGAYNEQFF. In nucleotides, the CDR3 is TGTGCCAGCAGTTCCGGGACAGGGGCCTACAATGAGCAGTTCTTC.

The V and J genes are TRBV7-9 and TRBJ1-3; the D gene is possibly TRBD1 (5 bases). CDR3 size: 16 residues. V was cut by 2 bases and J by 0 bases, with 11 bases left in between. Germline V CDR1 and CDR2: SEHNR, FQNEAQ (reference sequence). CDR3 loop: CASSLPQGHSGNTIYF. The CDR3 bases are TGTGCCAGCAGCTTACCCCAGGGTCACTCTGGAAACACCATATATTTT.

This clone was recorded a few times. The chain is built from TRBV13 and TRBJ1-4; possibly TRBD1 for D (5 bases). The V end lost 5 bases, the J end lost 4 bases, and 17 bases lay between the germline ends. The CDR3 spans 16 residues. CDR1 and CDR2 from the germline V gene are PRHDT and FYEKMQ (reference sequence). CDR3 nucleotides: TGTGCCAGCAGCCCAAATCCGGGACTGCGTAATGAAAAACTGTTTTTT. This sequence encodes CASSPNPGLRNEKLFF.

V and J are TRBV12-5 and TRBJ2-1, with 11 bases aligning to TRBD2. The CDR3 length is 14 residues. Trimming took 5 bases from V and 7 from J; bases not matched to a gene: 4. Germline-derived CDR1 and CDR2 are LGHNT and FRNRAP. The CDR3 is CASGTGLAGNEQFF. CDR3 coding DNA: TGTGCTAGTGGTACAGGACTAGCGGGTAATGAGCAGTTCTTC.

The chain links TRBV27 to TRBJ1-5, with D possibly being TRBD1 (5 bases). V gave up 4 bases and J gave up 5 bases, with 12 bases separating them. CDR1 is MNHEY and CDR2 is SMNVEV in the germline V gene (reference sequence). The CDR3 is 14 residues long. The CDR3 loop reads CASSWRRQYQPQHF. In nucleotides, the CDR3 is TGTGCCAGCAGTTGGCGGCGACAGTATCAGCCCCAGCATTTT.

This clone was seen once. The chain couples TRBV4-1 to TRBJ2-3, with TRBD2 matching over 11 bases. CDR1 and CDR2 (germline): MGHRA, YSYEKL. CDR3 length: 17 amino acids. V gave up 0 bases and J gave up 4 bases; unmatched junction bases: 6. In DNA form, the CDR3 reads TGCGCCAGCAGCCAAGAAGTTAGCGGGGGGGCCGCAGATACGCAGTATTTT. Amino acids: CASSQEVSGGAADTQYF.

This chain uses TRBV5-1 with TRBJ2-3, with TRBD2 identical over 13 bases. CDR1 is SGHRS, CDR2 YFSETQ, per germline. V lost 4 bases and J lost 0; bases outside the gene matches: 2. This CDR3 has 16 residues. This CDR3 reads CASSKLAGGSTDTQYF. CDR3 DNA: TGCGCCAGCAGCAAACTAGCGGGGGGGAGCACAGATACGCAGTATTTT.

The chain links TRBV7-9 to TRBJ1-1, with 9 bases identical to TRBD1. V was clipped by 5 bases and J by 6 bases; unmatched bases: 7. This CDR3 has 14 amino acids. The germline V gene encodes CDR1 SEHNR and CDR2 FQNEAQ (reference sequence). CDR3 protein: CASSPGTGMAEAFF. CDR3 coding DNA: TGTGCCAGCAGCCCCGGGACAGGGATGGCTGAAGCTTTCTTT.

CDR3 nucleotides: TGTGCCATCAGTGATGGGGGGACCTCCCTTGGGACTGAAGCTTTCTTT. This sequence encodes CAISDGGTSLGTEAFF. The genes are TRBV10-3 and TRBJ1-1; maybe TRBD1 (5 bases). The V end lost 3 bases, the J end lost 5 bases, and 19 bases lay between the germline ends. This CDR3 is 16 amino acids long. The germline V gene has CDR1 ENHRY and CDR2 SYGVKD.

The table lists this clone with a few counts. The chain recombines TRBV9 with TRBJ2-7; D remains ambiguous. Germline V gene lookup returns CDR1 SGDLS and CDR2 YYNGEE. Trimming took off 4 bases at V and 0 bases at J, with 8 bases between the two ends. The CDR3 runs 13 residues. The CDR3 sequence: CASSTSSSYEQYF. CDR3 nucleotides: TGTGCCAGCAGCACCTCCAGCTCCTACGAGCAGTACTTC.

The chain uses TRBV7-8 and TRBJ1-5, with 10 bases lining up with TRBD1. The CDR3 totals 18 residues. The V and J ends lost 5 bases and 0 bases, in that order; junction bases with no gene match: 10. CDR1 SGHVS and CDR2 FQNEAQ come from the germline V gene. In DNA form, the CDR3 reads TGTGCCAGCAGCCCGCTGACAGGGGGCCATTATAGCAATCAGCCCCAGCATTTT. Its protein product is CASSPLTGGHYSNQPQHF.

CDR3 sequence reads: CASSPFRGTGELFF. CDR3 nucleotide sequence: TGTGCCAGCAGCCCCTTCCGGGGCACCGGGGAGCTGTTTTTT. This sequence joins TRBV27 and TRBJ2-2, with D tentatively TRBD2 (5 bases). The V end was cut by 6 bases, the J end by 4 bases, with 12 bases between. CDR1 MNHEY and CDR2 SMNVEV come from the germline V gene (reference sequence). The CDR3 consists of 14 residues.

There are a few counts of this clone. For the CDR3, the DNA is TGTGCCAGCAGCTACGGACAGGGGGCAAGGCAAGCTTTCTTT. Residues: CASSYGQGARQAFF. V and J are TRBV11-2 and TRBJ1-1; 11 bases map to TRBD1. The germline V gene has CDR1 SGHAT and CDR2 FQNNGV. CDR3 length: 14 amino acids. The V segment lost 4 bases and the J segment 9 bases; nucleotides outside the gene matches: 7.

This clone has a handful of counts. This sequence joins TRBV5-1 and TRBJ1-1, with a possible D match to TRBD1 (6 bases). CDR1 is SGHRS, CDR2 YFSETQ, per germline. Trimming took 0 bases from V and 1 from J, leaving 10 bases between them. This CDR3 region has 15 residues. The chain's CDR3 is CASSLEGVWNTEAFF. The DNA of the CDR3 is TGCGCCAGCAGCTTGGAGGGGGTTTGGAACACTGAAGCTTTCTTT.

The CDR3 reads CASSVESTGRGGTDTQYF. In DNA, the CDR3 is TGTGCCAGCAGCGTAGAGTCGACGGGGCGGGGGGGCACAGATACGCAGTATTTT. This chain uses TRBV9 with TRBJ2-3; TRBD2 matches at 8 bases. Germline-derived CDR1 and CDR2 are SGDLS and YYNGEE. The CDR3 is 18 residues long. V lost 0 bases, J lost 1 base, and 10 bases stayed unmatched.

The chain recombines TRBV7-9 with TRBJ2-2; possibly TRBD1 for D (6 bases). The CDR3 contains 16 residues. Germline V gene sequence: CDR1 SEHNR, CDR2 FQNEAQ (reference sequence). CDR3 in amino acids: CVAGQGPTPNTGELFF. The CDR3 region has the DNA TGTGTCGCCGGTCAGGGGCCGACCCCGAACACCGGGGAGCTGTTTTTT.

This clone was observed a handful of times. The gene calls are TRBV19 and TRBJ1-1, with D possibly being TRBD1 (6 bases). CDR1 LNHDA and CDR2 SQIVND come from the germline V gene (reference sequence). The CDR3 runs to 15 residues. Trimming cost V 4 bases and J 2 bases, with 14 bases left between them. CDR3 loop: CASSSRQTGNTEAFF. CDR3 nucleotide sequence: TGTGCCAGTAGTAGTCGCCAGACAGGTAACACTGAAGCTTTCTTT.

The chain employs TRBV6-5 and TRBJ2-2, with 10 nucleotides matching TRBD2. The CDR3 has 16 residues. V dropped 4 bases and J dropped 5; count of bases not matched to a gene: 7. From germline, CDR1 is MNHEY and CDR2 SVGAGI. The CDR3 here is CASSSPGLAYTGELFF. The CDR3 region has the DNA TGTGCCAGCAGTTCACCGGGACTAGCGTATACCGGGGAGCTGTTTTTT.

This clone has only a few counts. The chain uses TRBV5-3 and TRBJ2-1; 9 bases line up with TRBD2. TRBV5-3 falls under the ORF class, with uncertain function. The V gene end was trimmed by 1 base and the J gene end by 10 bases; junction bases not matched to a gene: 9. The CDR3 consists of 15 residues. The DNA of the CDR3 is TGTGCCAGAAGCTTGTCTAGCGGGACCTACACCGAGCAGTTCTTC. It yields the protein CARSLSSGTYTEQFF.